This T cell receptor beta chain is drawn from a study of blood T cell repertoires in COVID-19. Libraries were prepared by immunoSEQ multiplex PCR; TCRdb keeps only in-frame clonotypes and omits some of them. The table shows roughly 60,000 clones, with more than 70% occurring only once. V gave up 7 bases and J gave up 7 bases; unmatched junction bases: 17. This CDR3 region has 17 residues. The germline CDR1 and CDR2 sequences are MNHEY and SMNVEV (reference sequence). J is TRBJ2-3 and V is TRBV27; 10 bases are shared with TRBD2. Sequencing was performed on peripheral blood. The receptor comes from a man aged 60 to 75 with COVID-19, enrolled during active disease. The CDR3 is CASMGLAGDLFTNTQYF. The DNA for the CDR3 is TGTGCCAGCATGGGTCTAGCGGGGGACCTCTTTACAAATACGCAGTATTTT.